The next 5 T cell receptor beta chains were all read from a single sample in a study of OX40 agonist ivuxolimab in advanced cancers. Clones were sequenced by immunoSEQ multiplex PCR, and TCRdb holds only the in-frame ones, with some missing. The data contain approximately 14,000 clones, 65% to 80% of them singletons. The sample was CD4+ or CD8+ T cells sorted from blood, taken in a trial of the OX40 agonist ivuxolimab. Source of these receptors: an adult with an advanced solid tumor such as melanoma, head and neck, liver or kidney cancer.

CDR3 amino acids: CSVVGLAGESYEQYF. The CDR3 DNA is TGCAGCGTTGTGGGACTAGCGGGAGAGTCCTACGAGCAGTACTTC. This chain links TRBV29-1 with TRBJ2-5; 14 bases fit TRBD2. The assigned J gene may be wrong: the sequence end matches TRBJ2-7 better. The CDR3 spans 15 residues. Per germline, CDR1 SQVTM and CDR2 ANQGSEA.

The V and J genes are TRBV19 and TRBJ2-6; the D gene is possibly TRBD2 (6 bases). Germline V lookup: CDR1 LNHDA, CDR2 SQIVND (reference sequence). This CDR3 contains 16 residues. Trimming removed 6 bases at V and 0 bases at J, with 12 bases between. For the CDR3, the DNA is TGTGCCAGTAGAGGTATCGGGGGCTCTGGGGCCAACGTCCTGACTTTC. Its protein product is CASRGIGGSGANVLTF.

The V gene is TRBV2, the J gene TRBJ2-3, with TRBD2 matching over 7 bases. CDR1 and CDR2 (germline): SNHLY, FYNNEI. With V trimmed by 3 bases and J by 2 bases, 2 bases remained unmatched. This CDR3 comprises 14 residues. CDR3 sequence: CASSDGTITDTQYF. The CDR3 nucleotides read TGTGCCAGCAGTGATGGGACTATCACAGATACGCAGTATTTT.

J is TRBJ2-1 and V is TRBV19; 7 nucleotides align to TRBD1. The CDR3 is made up of 14 amino acids. V shed 5 bases and J 2 bases; nucleotides not matched to a gene: 3. Looked up from germline, CDR1 is LNHDA and CDR2 is SQIVND (reference sequence). This chain's CDR3 is CASSLTGAYNEQFF. In DNA, the CDR3 is TGTGCCAGTAGTTTAACAGGGGCCTACAATGAGCAGTTCTTC. The full variable domain, its missing parts supplied by reference TRBV19 and TRBJ2-1, is DGGITQSPKYLFRKEGQNVTLSCEQNLNHDAMYWYRQDPGQGLRLIYYSQIVNDFQKGDIAEGYSVSREKKESFPLTVTSAQKNPTAFYLCASSLTGAYNEQFFGPGTRLTVL.

This CDR3 is CASSSTGGMNTEAFF. CDR3 nucleotides: TGTGCCAGCAGTTCCACAGGAGGAATGAACACTGAAGCTTTCTTT. The J gene is TRBJ1-1, the V gene TRBV28; perhaps TRBD1 as D (5 bases). This CDR3 contains 15 residues. CDR1 is MDHEN and CDR2 is SYDVKM in the germline V gene. V lost 4 bases, J lost 0 bases, and 12 bases lay in between.